This TCR beta chain is drawn from a study of shared clonotypes between healthy human individuals. The overall study: CD4 naive and memory got three plates each, CD8 naive two, CD8 memory one.

Study-level points and caveats: Large depth notwithstanding, sorted-subset sequencing proved incomplete by rarefaction. Clonotypes which were not shared had lower generation probabilities than clonotypes that all four donors shared. Larger estimated richness was generally recorded for naive subsets relative to memory subsets.

The length of the CDR3 is 16 residues. Trimming shortened V by 4 bases and J by 0 bases, and 12 bases separated the two germline ends. Germline lookup yields CDR1 SEHNR and CDR2 FQNEAQ (reference sequence). CD45RO-negative, CCR7-selected cells formed the naive CD8 fraction, which excluded terminally differentiated effector memory CD45RA+ cells. To note about this clone: The target antigen is unknown.

Repertoires were generated with immunoSEQ multiplex PCR, while TCRdb's copy carries only in-frame clones and drops some. The table includes about 2.1 million clones, around 95% detected once. This clonotype was sampled from a man between 18 and 35 years old in good health. Some clones in this sample may be carry-over from other donors' samples. Material for sequencing was naive CD8+ T cells from PBMCs. The chain links TRBV7-9 to TRBJ2-2, with D tentatively TRBD1 (6 bases). CDR3 nucleotide sequence: TGTGCCAGCAGCTCCCAGGGACAACCGAACACCGGGGAGCTGTTTTTT. Residues: CASSSQGQPNTGELFF.